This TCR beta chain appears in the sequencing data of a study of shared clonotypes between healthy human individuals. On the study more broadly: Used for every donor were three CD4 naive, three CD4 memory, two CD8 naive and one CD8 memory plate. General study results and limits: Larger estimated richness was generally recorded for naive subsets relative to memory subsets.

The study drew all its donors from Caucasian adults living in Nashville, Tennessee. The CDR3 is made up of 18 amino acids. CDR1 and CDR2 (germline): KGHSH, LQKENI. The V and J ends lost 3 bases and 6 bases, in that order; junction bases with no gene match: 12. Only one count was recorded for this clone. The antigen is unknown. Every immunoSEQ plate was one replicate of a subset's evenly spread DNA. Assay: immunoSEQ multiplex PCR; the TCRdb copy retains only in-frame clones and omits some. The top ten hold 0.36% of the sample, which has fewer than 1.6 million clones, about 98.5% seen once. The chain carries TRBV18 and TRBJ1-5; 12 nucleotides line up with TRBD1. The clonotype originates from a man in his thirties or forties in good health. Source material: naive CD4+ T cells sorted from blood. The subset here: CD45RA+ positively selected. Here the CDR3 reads CASSPGQGAGKVTQPQHF. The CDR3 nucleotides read TGTGCCAGCTCACCGGGACAGGGGGCCGGGAAGGTAACTCAGCCCCAGCATTTT.